This T cell receptor (beta chain) was obtained from a study of CD8+ T cells in alopecia areata. The treatment here: oral pan-JAK inhibitor, 5-10 mg twice daily. Both peripheral blood and punch biopsies of lesional scalp skin were obtained from patients who had alopecia areata. Extracted RNA was reverse transcribed, and the resulting cDNA served as sequencing template. The method was immunoSEQ multiplex PCR; TCRdb's version includes in-frame clones alone and lacks a portion of them. The sample contains over 150,000 clones, 50% to 60% of which appear only once. Worth noting for this clone: Its antigen is not identified.

The CDR3 totals 12 residues. CDR1 is SGHRS and CDR2 is YFSETQ in the germline V gene. Trimming took off 7 bases at V and 4 bases at J, with 12 bases between the two ends. Study results and limitations: Because of a solitary nonresponder, the connection of baseline CD8+ expansion to response stays uncertain.

This chain links TRBV5-1 with TRBJ2-7; no clear D gene. Sequencing used CD4+ T cells sorted from blood, obtained at week 4, from a patient treated with tofacitinib. The source is a human donor with alopecia areata. Written as DNA, the CDR3 is TGCGCCAGCTCTAAGGACCTATACGAGCAGTACTTC. It specifies CASSKDLYEQYF.